The text below deals with one T cell receptor (beta chain). Its specificity is not known. The data belong to a study of graft-versus-host responses after intestinal transplantation. Turning to the study itself: Each patient got anti-thymocyte globulin induction, then tacrolimus and steroids for around 3 years.

Libraries were prepared by immunoSEQ multiplex PCR; TCRdb keeps only in-frame clonotypes and omits some of them. The sample includes more than 90,000 clones, 85% to 95% of them seen just once. V lost 5 bases, J lost 1 base, and 10 bases stayed unmatched. The germline V gene encodes CDR1 SGHVS and CDR2 FNYEAQ. This CDR3 comprises 16 residues. Material: unstimulated CD8+ T cells sorted from spleen or lymph node cells, obtained before intestinal transplant. V gene TRBV7-6 combines with J gene TRBJ2-5; 7 bases fit TRBD1. This clonotype originated in a human donor who received an intestinal transplant. The CDR3 DNA is TGTGCCAGCAGCGTAACGTTATCAGGGGGCCAAGAGACCCAGTACTTC. Translation gives CASSVTLSGGQETQYF.